The 10 T cell receptor beta chains below all came from one sample that was sequenced in a study of PD-1 blockade in classical Hodgkin lymphoma (dated by TCRdb to 2020 to 2021). The method behind the library was the immunoSEQ multiplex PCR assay. What TCRdb holds here is the immuneACCESS table cut down to in-frame rearrangements. Part of the clones is not present; checked against another copy, under half of the missing clones reflect an unresolved V gene, and the others are unexplained. The sample table holds around 36,000 clones, of which about 87% were seen once. The ten largest clones take up approximately 10% of the sample. The time point label here, explained by the study, means: cycle 1 day 1 (C1D1), immediately before nivolumab initiation. Every trial patient had relapsed after autologous stem cell transplantation, and cohorts A, B and C differed in prior brentuximab vedotin exposure. The sequenced sample was peripheral blood mononuclear cells (PBMCs), obtained at baseline. The receptors were gathered from a human donor with classical Hodgkin lymphoma.

The genes are TRBV9 and TRBJ1-5, with D tentatively TRBD1 (5 bases). The V end lost 3 bases, the J end lost 5 bases, and 18 bases lay between the germline ends. Germline values: CDR1 SGDLS, CDR2 YYNGEE. The CDR3 has 16 amino acids. The CDR3 sequence is CASSAGYEGPHQPQHF. For the CDR3, the DNA is TGTGCCAGCAGCGCGGGGTATGAGGGACCACATCAGCCCCAGCATTTT.

The chain uses TRBV7-3 and TRBJ2-5, with 11 bases fitting TRBD1. The CDR3 runs to 16 residues. Germline V gives CDR1 SGHTA, CDR2 FQGTGA. V trimming: 5 bases; J trimming: 1 base; junction bases outside the gene matches: 6. CDR3 amino acids: CASSPTDRGLQETQYF. The CDR3 DNA reads TGTGCCAGCAGCCCGACGGACAGGGGGCTCCAAGAGACCCAGTACTTC.

The chain joins TRBV5-1 to TRBJ2-2; TRBD2 agrees at 7 bases. After removal of 4 bases from V and 6 bases from J, the junction contained 9 bases not matched to a gene. CDR1 SGHRS and CDR2 YFSETQ come from the germline V gene. The CDR3 extends over 15 amino acids. CDR3 DNA sequence: TGCGCCAGCAGCCCTTCTGCGGGAGTAGCCGGGGAGCTGTTTTTT. It codes for CASSPSAGVAGELFF.

The V gene is TRBV5-5, the J gene TRBJ1-1; D might be TRBD1 (5 bases). The CDR3 consists of 15 residues. Germline CDR1 reads SGHKS; CDR2 reads YYEKEE (reference sequence). The ends were cut back, 3 bases at V and 1 base at J, with 13 bases in the middle. The CDR3 DNA is TGTGCCAGCAGCTCTACGCCGGGACCGAACACTGAAGCTTTCTTT. Protein product: CASSSTPGPNTEAFF.

This rearrangement joins TRBV7-6 to TRBJ2-3, with D unresolved. CDR1 and CDR2 (germline): SGHVS, FNYEAQ. Trimming shortened V by 2 bases and J by 5 bases, and 2 bases separated the two germline ends. The CDR3 is 11 residues long. As DNA, the CDR3 is TGTGCCAGCAGCTTAAGAGATACGCAGTATTTT. It codes for CASSLRDTQYF.

This rearrangement joins TRBV28 to TRBJ2-7; the match to TRBD2 covers 11 bases. Trimming at V came to 5 bases and at J to 3 bases, leaving 9 bases not matched to a gene. There are 16 residues in the CDR3. CDR1 and CDR2 (germline): MDHEN, SYDVKM. DNA of the CDR3: TGTGCCAGCAGTCCCGATAGCGGGAGGGCCTTCTACGAGCAGTACTTC. Its translation: CASSPDSGRAFYEQYF.

V usage is TRBV4-1 and J usage is TRBJ2-2, with D uncertain. The V gene lost 0 bases and the J gene lost 8 bases, with 7 bases spanning the gap. Germline loops: CDR1 MGHRA, CDR2 YSYEKL. The CDR3 is 13 amino acids. In nucleotides, the CDR3 is TGCGCCAGCAGCCAAGATAGGATGGGGGAGCTGTTTTTT. Amino acid sequence: CASSQDRMGELFF.

There are a few counts of this clone. The V gene is TRBV7-8, the J gene TRBJ1-2, with TRBD1 matching 8 bases. Germline CDR1 SGHVS, CDR2 FQNEAQ. V gave up 5 bases and J gave up 4 bases; unmatched junction bases: 3. The CDR3 consists of 13 residues. CDR3 in amino acids: CASSQGARYGYTF. In DNA form, the CDR3 reads TGTGCCAGCAGCCAGGGGGCCCGCTATGGCTACACCTTC.

The chain links TRBV5-1 to TRBJ2-7, with D perhaps TRBD1 (6 bases). The germline V and J ends were trimmed by 3 bases and 3 bases, with 16 bases remaining between them. Germline V CDR1 and CDR2: SGHRS, YFSETQ. This CDR3 contains 15 residues. The CDR3 protein is CASSWINRDFYEQYF. CDR3 bases: TGCGCCAGCAGCTGGATCAACAGGGATTTCTACGAGCAGTACTTC.

CDR3 coding DNA: TGTGCCAGCAGCTTACGAGCGGGAGGGCATGGAGATACGCAGTATTTT. This gives the protein CASSLRAGGHGDTQYF. The chain employs TRBV7-8 and TRBJ2-3, with TRBD2 matching 10 bases. The CDR3 loop spans 16 amino acids. Germline lookup yields CDR1 SGHVS and CDR2 FQNEAQ. The J segment lost 5 bases and the V segment lost 2 bases, leaving 7 bases of the junction unmatched.